This T cell receptor beta chain was sequenced during a study of shared clonotypes between healthy human individuals. Study-level points and caveats: The authors sampled blood alone, and tissue repertoires likely differ. What limited the represented genetic and exposure-history diversity was the small number of donors.

The donors were all Caucasian adults (living in Nashville, Tennessee). Samples left unsorted employed 80 million to 95 million PBMCs for genomic DNA. The CDR3 length is 13 residues. J was trimmed by 6 bases and V by 5 bases; bases with no gene match: 5. Germline lookup yields CDR1 WSHSY and CDR2 SAAADI. As for this clone: The antigen is unknown.

Assay: immunoSEQ multiplex PCR; the TCRdb copy retains only in-frame clones and omits some. The table lists roughly 450,000 clones, approximately 85% of them singletons. The sequence came from a woman in her 40s in good health. Some clones in this sample may be carry-over from other donors' samples. Sequenced sample: PBMCs. The gene calls are TRBV10-2 and TRBJ2-7; 9 nucleotides agree with TRBD1. DNA of the CDR3: TGCGCCAGCAGTCAACAGGGGGCGACCGAGCAGTACTTC. Translated: CASSQQGATEQYF.